This TCR beta chain was profiled in a study of blood T cell repertoires in COVID-19 (dated by TCRdb to the early 2020s). Background for the entire study: Samples from collaborators originated in the United States, Italy and Spain and spanned both the acute and convalescent phases of COVID-19. The repertoires were made available in a free public database intended to serve as a resource for research on the immune response to SARS-CoV-2. Sample metadata almost always included a de-identified subject ID, COVID-19 status, age in years and sex. The samples were drawn from the first 160 participants of the ongoing ImmuneRACE study and from 1,200 or so subjects provided by 6 global collaborators. The dataset comprised deeply sampled blood TCRbeta repertoires from subjects exposed to, actively infected with, or recovered from COVID-19. Where available, HLA class I and class II types were taken from metadata supplied by the sample provider and were not determined by assay-based typing. The prospective study material was composed of cDNA or gDNA derived from T cells, B-cell-depleted T cells, or PBMCs.

From the germline V gene (reference sequence), CDR1 is LGHDT and CDR2 is YNNKEL. The CDR3 starts with the cysteine, ends with the phenylalanine, and has 12 residues. The only DNA kept is the CDR3, 36 bases in frame from the first base. After removal of 4 bases from V and 3 bases from J, the junction retains 0 bases not matched to a gene. The immunoSEQ Assay, a bias-controlled multiplex PCR, was used to amplify TCRbeta CDR3 regions from genomic DNA. The authors processed their data as follows. The number of nucleated cells in each sample was estimated from the amplification of reference gene primers within the assay. To quantify the absolute abundance of each unique TCRbeta CDR3 rearrangement, sequence reads were collapsed and filtered. For each sample, productive Simpson clonality was calculated as the square root of Simpson's diversity index across productive rearrangements. TCRdb mirrors the immuneACCESS table, restricted to in-frame sequences. Some clones are absent from its copies; in checked studies, under half trace to an unresolved V gene, and the reason for the others is unknown. V and J calls and clone size are given by that table; D and trimming were obtained from the DNA. This sample gives about 140,000 clones in total; over 75% of them show up just once. The ten largest make up about 2.9% of the sample.

Turning to this clone: Its recognized antigen is unknown. No clone much larger than this one lies a single base away; base qualities are absent.

Overall study results and their limits: The amount of clinical and demographic metadata varied by source and participant and was provided uncurated.

The collaborating institutions used their own protocols to collect whole blood in K2EDTA tubes. For TCRbeta analysis, collaborators shipped samples in one of three forms: frozen whole blood, isolated PBMCs, or DNA extracted from either of those sample types. The chain uses TRBV3-1 (or the pseudogene TRBV3-2) and TRBJ2-7; 7 middle bases align to TRBD2. Sequencing used peripheral blood. The origin of this receptor is a man aged 50-60 years with acute or convalescent COVID-19. The DNA sequence follows: TGTGCCAGCAGCCGGGACTACTACGAGCAGTACTTC. Its protein reads: CASSRDYYEQYF.